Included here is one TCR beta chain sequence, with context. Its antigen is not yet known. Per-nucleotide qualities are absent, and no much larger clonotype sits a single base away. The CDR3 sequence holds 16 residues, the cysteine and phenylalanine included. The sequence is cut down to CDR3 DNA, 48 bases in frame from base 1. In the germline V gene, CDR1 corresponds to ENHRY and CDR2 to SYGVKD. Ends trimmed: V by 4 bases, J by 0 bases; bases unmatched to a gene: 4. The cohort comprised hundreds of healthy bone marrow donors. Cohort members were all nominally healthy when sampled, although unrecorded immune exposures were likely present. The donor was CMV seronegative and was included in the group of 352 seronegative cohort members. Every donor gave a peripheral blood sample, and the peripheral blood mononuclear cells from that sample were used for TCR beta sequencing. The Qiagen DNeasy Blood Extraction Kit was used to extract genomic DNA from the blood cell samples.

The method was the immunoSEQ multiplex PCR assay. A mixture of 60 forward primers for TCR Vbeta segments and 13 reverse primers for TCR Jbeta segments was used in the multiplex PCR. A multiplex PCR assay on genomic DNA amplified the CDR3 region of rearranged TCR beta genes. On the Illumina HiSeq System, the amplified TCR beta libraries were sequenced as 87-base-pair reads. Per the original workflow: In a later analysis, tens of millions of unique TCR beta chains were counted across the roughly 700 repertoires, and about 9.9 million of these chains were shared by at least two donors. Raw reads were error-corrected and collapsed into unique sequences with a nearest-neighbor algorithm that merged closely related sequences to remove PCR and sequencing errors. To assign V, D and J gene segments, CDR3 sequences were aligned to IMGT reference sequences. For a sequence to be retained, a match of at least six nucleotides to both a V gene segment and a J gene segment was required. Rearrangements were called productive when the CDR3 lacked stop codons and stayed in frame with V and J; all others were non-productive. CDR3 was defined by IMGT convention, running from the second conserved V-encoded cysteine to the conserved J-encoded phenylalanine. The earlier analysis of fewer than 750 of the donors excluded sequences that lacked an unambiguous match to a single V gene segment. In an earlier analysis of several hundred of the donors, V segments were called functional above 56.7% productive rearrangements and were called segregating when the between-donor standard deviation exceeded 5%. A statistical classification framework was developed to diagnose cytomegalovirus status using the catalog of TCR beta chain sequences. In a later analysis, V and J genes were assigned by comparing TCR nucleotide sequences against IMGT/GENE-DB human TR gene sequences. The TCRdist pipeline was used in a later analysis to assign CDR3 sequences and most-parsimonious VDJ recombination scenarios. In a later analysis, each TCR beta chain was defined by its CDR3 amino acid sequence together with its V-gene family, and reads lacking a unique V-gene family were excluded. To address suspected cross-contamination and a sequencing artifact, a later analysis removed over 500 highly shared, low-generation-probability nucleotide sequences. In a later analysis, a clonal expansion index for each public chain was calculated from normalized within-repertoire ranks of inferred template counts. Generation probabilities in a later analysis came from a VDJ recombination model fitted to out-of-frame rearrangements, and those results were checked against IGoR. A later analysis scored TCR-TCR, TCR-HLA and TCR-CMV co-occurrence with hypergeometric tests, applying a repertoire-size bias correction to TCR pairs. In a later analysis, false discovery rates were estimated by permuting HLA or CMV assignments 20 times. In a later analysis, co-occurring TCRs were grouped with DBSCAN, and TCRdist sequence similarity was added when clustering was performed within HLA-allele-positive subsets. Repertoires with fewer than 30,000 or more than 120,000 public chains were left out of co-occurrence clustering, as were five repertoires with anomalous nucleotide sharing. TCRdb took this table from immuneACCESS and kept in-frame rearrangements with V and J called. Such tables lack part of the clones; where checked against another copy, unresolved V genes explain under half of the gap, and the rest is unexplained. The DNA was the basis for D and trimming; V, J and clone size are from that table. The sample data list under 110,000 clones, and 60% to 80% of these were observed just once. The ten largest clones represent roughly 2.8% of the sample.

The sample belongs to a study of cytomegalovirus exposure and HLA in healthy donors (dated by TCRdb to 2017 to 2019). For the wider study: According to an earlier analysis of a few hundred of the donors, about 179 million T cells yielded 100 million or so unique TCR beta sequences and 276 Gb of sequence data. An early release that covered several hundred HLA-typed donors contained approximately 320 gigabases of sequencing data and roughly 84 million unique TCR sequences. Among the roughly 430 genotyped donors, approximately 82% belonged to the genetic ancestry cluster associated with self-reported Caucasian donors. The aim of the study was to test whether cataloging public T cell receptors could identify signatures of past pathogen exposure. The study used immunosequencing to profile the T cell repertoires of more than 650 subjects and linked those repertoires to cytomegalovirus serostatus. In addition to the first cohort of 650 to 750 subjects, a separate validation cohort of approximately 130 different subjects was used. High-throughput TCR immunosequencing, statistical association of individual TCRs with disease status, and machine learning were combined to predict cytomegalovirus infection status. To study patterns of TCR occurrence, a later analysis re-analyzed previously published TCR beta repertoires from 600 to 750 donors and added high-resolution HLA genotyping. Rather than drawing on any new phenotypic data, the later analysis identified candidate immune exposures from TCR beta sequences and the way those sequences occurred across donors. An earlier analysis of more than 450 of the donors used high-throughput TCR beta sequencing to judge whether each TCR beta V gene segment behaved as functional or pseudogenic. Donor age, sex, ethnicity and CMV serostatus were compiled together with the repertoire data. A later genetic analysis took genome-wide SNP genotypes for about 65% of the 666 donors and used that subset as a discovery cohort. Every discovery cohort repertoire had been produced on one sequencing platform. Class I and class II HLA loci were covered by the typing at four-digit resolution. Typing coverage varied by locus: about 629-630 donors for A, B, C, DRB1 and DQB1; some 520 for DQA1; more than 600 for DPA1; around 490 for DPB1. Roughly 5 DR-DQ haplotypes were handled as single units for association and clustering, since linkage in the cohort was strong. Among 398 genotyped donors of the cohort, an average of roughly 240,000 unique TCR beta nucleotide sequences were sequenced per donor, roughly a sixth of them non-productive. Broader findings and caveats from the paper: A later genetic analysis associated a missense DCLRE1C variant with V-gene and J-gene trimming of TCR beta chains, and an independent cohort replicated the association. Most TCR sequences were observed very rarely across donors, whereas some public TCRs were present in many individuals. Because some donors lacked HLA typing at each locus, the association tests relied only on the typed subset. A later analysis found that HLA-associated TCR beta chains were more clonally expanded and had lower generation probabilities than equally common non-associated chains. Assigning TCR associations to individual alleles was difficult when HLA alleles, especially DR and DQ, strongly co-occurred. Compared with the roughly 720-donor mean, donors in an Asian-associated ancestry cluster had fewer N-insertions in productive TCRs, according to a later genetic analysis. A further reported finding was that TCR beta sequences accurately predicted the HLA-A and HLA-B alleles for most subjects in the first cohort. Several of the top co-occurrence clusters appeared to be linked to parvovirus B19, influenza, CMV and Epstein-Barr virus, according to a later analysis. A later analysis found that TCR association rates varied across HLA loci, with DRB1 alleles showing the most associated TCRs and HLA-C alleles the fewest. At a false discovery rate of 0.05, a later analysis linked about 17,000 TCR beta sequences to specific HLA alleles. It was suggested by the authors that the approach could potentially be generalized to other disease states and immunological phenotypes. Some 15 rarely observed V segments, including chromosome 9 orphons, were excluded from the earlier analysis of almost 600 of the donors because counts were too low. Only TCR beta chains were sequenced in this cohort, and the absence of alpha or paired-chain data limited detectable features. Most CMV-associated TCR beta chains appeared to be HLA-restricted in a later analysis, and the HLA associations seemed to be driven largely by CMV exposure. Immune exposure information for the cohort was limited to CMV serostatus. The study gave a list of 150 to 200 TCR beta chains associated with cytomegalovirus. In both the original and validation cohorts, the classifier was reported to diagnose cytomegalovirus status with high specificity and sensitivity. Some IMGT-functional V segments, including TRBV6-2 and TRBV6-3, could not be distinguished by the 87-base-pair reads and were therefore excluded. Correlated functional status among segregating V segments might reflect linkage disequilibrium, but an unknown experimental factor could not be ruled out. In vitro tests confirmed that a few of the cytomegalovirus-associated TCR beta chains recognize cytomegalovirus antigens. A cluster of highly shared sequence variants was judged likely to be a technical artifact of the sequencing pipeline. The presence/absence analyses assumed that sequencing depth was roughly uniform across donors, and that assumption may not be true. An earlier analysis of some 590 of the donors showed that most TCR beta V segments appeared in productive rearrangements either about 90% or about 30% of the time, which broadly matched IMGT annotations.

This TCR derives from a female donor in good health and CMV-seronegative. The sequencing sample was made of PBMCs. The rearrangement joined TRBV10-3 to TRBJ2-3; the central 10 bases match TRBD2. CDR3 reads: CAISGTSGMSTDTQYF. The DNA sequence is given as TGTGCCATCAGTGGTACTAGCGGGATGAGCACAGATACGCAGTATTTT.